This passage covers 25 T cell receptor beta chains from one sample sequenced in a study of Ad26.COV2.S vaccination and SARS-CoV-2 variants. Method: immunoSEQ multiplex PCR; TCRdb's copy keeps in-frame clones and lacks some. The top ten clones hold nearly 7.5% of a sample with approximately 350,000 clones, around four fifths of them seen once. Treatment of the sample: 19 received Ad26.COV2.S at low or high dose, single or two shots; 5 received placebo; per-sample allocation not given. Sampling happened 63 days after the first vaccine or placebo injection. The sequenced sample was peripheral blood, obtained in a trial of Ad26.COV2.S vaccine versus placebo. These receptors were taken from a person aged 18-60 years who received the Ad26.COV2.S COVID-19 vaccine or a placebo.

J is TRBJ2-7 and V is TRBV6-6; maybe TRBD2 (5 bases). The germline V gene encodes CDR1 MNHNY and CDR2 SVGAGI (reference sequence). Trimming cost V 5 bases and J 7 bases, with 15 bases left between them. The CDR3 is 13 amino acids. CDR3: CASSREGLREQYF. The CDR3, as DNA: TGTGCCAGCAGTCGTGAGGGCCTCCGAGAGCAGTACTTC.

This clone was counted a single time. The CDR3 DNA follows: TGCGCCAGCAGCCCGGCGGGACAGGGAGGAGGCTACACCTTC. This encodes CASSPAGQGGGYTF. The chain uses TRBV5-1 and TRBJ1-2; 9 positions match TRBD1. This CDR3 spans 14 amino acids. V trimming: 4 bases; J trimming: 8 bases; junction bases outside the gene matches: 9. Germline loops: CDR1 SGHRS, CDR2 YFSETQ.

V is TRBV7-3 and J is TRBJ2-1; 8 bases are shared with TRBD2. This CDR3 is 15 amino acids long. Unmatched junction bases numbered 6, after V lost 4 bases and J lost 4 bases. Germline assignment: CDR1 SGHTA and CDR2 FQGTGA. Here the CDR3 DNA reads TGTGCCAGCAGCTCCCAGCGGGGGAGGTACAATGAGCAGTTCTTC. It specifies CASSSQRGRYNEQFF.

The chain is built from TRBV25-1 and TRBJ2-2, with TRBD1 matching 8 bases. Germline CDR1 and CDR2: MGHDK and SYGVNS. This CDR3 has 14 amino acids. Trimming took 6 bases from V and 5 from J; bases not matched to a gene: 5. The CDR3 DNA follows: TGTGCCAGCAGCCAGAGGACAGGGACCGGGGAGCTGTTTTTT. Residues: CASSQRTGTGELFF.

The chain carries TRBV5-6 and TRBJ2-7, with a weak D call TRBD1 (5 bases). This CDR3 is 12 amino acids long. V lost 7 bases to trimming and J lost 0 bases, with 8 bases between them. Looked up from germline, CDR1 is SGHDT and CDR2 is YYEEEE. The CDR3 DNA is TGTGCCAGCCAGGGCCTCTCCTACGAGCAGTACTTC. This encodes CASQGLSYEQYF.

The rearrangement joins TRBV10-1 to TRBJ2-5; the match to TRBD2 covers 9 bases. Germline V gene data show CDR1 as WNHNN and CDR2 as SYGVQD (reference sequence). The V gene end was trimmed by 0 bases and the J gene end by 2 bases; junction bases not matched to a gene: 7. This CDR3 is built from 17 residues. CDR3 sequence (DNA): TGCGCCAGCAGTGAGTCCCAGCGGGGGGTCGGACAAGAGACCCAGTACTTC. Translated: CASSESQRGVGQETQYF.

CDR3 amino acids: CASSLRGRTNEKLFF. The CDR3 nucleotides read TGTGCCAGCAGTTTACGGGGACGAACTAATGAAAAACTGTTTTTT. The V gene is TRBV28, the J gene TRBJ1-4; a possible D gene is TRBD1 (5 bases). V dropped 2 bases and J dropped 1 base, with 8 bases sitting between them. This CDR3 is 15 amino acids long. In germline, CDR1 is MDHEN, CDR2 SYDVKM. The variable domain in full, with the rest retrieved from reference TRBV28 and TRBJ1-4, is DVKVTQSSRYLVKRTGEKVFLECVQDMDHENMFWYRQDPGLGLRLIYFSYDVKMKEKGDIPEGYSVSREKKERFSLILESASTNQTSMYLCASSLRGRTNEKLFFGSGTQLSVL.

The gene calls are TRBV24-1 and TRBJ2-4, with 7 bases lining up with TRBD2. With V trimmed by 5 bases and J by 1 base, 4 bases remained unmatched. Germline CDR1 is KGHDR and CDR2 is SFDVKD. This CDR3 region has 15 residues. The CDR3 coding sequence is TGTGCCACCAGTGCGGCGGGAGCGGCCAAAAACATTCAGTACTTC. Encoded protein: CATSAAGAAKNIQYF.

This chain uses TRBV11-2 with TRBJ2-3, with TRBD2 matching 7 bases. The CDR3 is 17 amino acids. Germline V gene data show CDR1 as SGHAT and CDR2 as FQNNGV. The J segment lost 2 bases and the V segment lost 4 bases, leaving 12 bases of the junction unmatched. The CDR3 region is CASSSDWPGDYTDTQYF. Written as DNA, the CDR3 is TGTGCCAGCAGCTCTGACTGGCCGGGGGACTACACAGATACGCAGTATTTT.

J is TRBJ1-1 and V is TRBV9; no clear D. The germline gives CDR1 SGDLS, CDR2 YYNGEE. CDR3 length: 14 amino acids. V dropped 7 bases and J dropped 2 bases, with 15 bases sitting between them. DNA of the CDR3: TGTGCCAGCGCCCCGAGGCGGTTAAACACTGAAGCTTTCTTT. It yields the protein CASAPRRLNTEAFF.

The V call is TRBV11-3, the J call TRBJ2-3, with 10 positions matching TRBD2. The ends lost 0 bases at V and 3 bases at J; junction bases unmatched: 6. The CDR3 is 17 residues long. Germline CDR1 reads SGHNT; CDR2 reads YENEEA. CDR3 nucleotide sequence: TGTGCCAGCAGCTTAGACGGGCTAGCGGGGGAGACAGATACGCAGTATTTT. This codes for CASSLDGLAGETDTQYF.

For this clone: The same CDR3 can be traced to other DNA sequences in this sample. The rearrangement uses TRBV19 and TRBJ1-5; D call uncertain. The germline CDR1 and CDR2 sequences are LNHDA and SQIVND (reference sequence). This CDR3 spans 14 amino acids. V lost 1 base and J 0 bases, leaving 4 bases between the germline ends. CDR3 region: CASSIANSNQPQHF. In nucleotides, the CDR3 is TGTGCCAGTAGTATAGCAAATAGCAATCAGCCCCAGCATTTT. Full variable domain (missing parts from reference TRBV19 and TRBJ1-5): DGGITQSPKYLFRKEGQNVTLSCEQNLNHDAMYWYRQDPGQGLRLIYYSQIVNDFQKGDIAEGYSVSREKKESFPLTVTSAQKNPTAFYLCASSIANSNQPQHFGDGTRLSIL.

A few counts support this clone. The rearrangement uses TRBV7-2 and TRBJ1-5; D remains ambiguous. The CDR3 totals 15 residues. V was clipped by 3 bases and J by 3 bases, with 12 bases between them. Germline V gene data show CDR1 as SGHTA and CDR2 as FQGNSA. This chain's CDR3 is CASSFDLGYNQPQHF. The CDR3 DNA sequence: TGTGCCAGCAGCTTCGATTTAGGGTACAATCAGCCCCAGCATTTT.

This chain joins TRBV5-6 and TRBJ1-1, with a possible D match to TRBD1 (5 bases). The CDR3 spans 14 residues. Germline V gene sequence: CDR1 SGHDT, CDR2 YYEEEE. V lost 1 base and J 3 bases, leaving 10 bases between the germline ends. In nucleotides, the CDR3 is TGTGCCAGCAGCTTGAGAGGGGTGGACACTGAAGCTTTCTTT. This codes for CASSLRGVDTEAFF. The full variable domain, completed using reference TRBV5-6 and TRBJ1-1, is DAGVTQSPTHLIKTRGQQVTLRCSPKSGHDTVSWYQQALGQGPQFIFQYYEEEERQRGNFPDRFSGHQFPNYSSELNVNALLLGDSALYLCASSLRGVDTEAFFGQGTRLTVV.

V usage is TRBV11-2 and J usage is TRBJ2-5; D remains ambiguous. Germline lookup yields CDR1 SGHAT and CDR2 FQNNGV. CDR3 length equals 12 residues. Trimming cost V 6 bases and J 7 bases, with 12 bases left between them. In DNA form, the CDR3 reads TGTGCCAGCAGTTTTAGTGGTGGGACCCAGTACTTC. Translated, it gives CASSFSGGTQYF.

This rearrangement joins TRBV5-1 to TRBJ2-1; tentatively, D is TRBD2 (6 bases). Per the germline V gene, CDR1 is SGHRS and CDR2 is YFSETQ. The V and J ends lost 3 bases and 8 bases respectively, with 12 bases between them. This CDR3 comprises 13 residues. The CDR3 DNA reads TGCGCCAGCAGCTGGACTAATGGATATGAGCAGTTCTTC. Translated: CASSWTNGYEQFF.

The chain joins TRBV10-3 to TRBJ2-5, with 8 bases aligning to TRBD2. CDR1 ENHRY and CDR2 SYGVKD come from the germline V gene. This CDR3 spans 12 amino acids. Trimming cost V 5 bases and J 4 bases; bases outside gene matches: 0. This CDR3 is CAISTSGETQYF. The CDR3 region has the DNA TGTGCCATCAGTACTAGCGGAGAGACCCAGTACTTC.

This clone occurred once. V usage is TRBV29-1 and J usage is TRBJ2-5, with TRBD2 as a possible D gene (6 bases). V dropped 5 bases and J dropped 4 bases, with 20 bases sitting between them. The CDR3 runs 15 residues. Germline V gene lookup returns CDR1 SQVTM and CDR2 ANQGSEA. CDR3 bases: TGCAGCGTTTGGGTCTATGTCGGGGGAGGAGAGACCCAGTACTTC. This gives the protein CSVWVYVGGGETQYF.

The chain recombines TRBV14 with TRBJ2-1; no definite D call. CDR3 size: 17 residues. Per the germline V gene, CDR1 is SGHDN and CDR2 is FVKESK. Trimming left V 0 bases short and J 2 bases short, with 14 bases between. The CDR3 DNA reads TGTGCCAGCAGCCAAGATTGGGCCGGAGTCGCCTACAATGAGCAGTTCTTC. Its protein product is CASSQDWAGVAYNEQFF.

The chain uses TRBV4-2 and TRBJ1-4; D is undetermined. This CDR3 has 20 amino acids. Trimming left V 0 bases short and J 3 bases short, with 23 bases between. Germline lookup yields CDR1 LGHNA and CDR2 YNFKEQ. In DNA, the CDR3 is TGTGCCAGCAGCCAAGATTGGGCCGGACTCGACCTAGCGGCTAATGAAAAACTGTTTTTT. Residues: CASSQDWAGLDLAANEKLFF.

The CDR3 DNA follows: TGTGCCAGCAGCTTAAGAGCCAGCACAGATACGCAGTATTTT. As protein: CASSLRASTDTQYF. V is TRBV7-2 and J is TRBJ2-3; D remains ambiguous. Deletions cut 2 bases from V and 0 bases from J, with 6 bases between. From germline, CDR1 is SGHTA and CDR2 FQGNSA. The CDR3 runs 14 residues.

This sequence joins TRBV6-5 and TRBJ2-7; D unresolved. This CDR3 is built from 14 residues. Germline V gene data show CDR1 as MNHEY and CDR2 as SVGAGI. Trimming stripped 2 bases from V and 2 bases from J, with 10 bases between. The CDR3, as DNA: TGTGCCAGCAGTTACGGGCAGGCCGCCTACGAGCAGTACTTC. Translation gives CASSYGQAAYEQYF.

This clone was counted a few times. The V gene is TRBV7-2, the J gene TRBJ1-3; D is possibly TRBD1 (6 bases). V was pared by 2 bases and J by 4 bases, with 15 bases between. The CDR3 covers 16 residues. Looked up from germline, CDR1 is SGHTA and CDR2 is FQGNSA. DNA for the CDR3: TGTGCCAGCAGCTTATCCGGGGGCGCGTACGGAAACACCATATATTTT. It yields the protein CASSLSGGAYGNTIYF. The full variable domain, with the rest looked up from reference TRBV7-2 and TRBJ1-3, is GAGVSQSPSNKVTEKGKDVELRCDPISGHTALYWYRQSLGQGLEFLIYFQGNSAPDKSGLPSDRFSAERTGGSVSTLTIQRTQQEDSAVYLCASSLSGGAYGNTIYFGEGSWLTVV.

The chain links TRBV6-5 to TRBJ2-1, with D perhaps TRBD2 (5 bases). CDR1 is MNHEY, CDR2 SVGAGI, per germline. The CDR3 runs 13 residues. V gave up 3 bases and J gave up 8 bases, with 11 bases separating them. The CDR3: CASSYRRPHEQFF. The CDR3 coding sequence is TGTGCCAGCAGTTATCGGAGGCCCCATGAGCAGTTCTTC.

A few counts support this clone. The CDR3 loop reads CASSSTTGYSPLHF. The CDR3 DNA reads TGTGCCAGCAGCTCAACGACAGGATATTCACCCCTCCACTTT. This chain links TRBV7-9 with TRBJ1-6; D is perhaps TRBD1 (6 bases). The CDR3 has 14 amino acids. The V gene's germline CDR1 is SEHNR and CDR2 FQNEAQ (reference sequence). V shed 4 bases and J shed 8 bases, with 12 bases lying between them.